The rows below give T cell receptor beta chains drawn from one sample of a study of radiation and T cells in renal cell carcinoma. Method: immunoSEQ multiplex PCR; TCRdb's copy keeps in-frame clones and lacks some. The data show more than 15,000 clones, roughly three fifths seen once. Sample: tumor tissue, taken from a patient whose treatment was nephrectomy without radiotherapy. All receptors come from a man in his fifties or sixties with renal cell carcinoma. The CDR3 runs from the conserved cysteine through the conserved F or W. D genes are given only for firm matches. Clone size appears in some rows only: once, few, many, or a class for an expanded clone.

CDR3 protein	CDR3 DNA	J gene	V gene	D gene	clone size
CASSTGGHEQFF	TGTGCCAGCAGTACAGGGGGCCATGAGCAGTTCTTC	TRBJ2-1	TRBV2	TRBD1	.
CASRTGDSPLHF	TGTGCCAGCCGGACAGGAGATTCACCCCTCCACTTT	TRBJ1-6	TRBV6-5	TRBD1	few
CASSPLRGTSLYGYTF	TGCGCCAGCAGCCCTCTCAGGGGAACCTCCCTCTATGGCTACACCTTC	TRBJ1-2	TRBV4-1	.	once
CASSSGQGRRETQYF	TGTGCCAGCAGCTCTGGACAGGGTCGGAGAGAGACCCAGTACTTC	TRBJ2-5	TRBV5-8	TRBD1	.
CASRGTATNYGYTF	TGTGCCAGTAGGGGGACAGCGACAAACTATGGCTACACCTTC	TRBJ1-2	TRBV19	TRBD1	.
CSVDSGNTGELFF	TGCAGCGTTGATTCAGGGAACACCGGGGAGCTGTTTTTT	TRBJ2-2	TRBV29-1	.	.
CAISNAGAQEVEQYF	TGTGCCATCAGTAACGCCGGAGCACAGGAGGTCGAGCAGTACTTC	TRBJ2-7	TRBV10-3	.	.
CASSTAHEYGTEAFF	TGTGCCAGTAGTACCGCCCATGAATATGGCACTGAAGCTTTCTTT	TRBJ1-1	TRBV19	.	.
CASSLGQGNSGANVLTF	TGTGCCAGTAGTTTAGGACAGGGAAATTCTGGGGCCAACGTCCTGACTTTC	TRBJ2-6	TRBV19	TRBD1	.
CASSRLGGTNEKLFF	TGTGCCAGCAGCAGGCTAGGGGGGACTAATGAAAAACTGTTTTTT	TRBJ1-4	TRBV27	.	few
CAAYGSEDRNTIYF	TGTGCAGCGTACGGATCAGAGGATAGAAACACCATATATTTT	TRBJ1-3	TRBV2	.	few
CASNGYTF	TGTGCCAGCAATGGCTACACCTTC	TRBJ1-2	TRBV9	.	once
CASSYGGAREKLFF	TGTGCCAGCAGTTACGGTGGGGCGCGAGAAAAACTGTTTTTT	TRBJ1-4	TRBV6-6	.	.
CATEPLGGNYGYTF	TGTGCCACCGAGCCCCTAGGGGGAAACTATGGCTACACCTTC	TRBJ1-2	TRBV14	.	.
CASSLNRDSTEAFF	TGTGCCAGCAGCTTAAACAGGGATAGCACTGAAGCTTTCTTT	TRBJ1-1	TRBV7-3	.	.
CASSLDGRPETQYF	TGTGCCAGCAGCTTGGACGGACGGCCCGAGACCCAGTACTTC	TRBJ2-5	TRBV5-4	.	few
CASSRQGAWEKLFF	TGTGCCAGCAGTAGACAGGGGGCATGGGAAAAACTGTTTTTT	TRBJ1-4	TRBV6-5	TRBD1	once
CASSLVGNTEAFF	TGTGCCAGCAGCTTAGTGGGGAACACTGAAGCTTTCTTT	TRBJ1-1	TRBV7-2	.	.
CASRLGGGTQQFF	TGTGCCAGCAGATTGGGGGGAGGGACTCAGCAGTTCTTC	TRBJ2-1	TRBV5-4	TRBD2	few
CASSPLGGTAGLNEQFF	TGCGCCAGCAGCCCCCTCGGCGGGACGGCCGGACTCAATGAGCAGTTCTTC	TRBJ2-1	TRBV4-3	.	.
CATGTQINQPQHF	TGTGCCACTGGGACACAAATCAATCAGCCCCAGCATTTT	TRBJ1-5	TRBV10-3	.	.
CASSLEALTEAFF	TGTGCCAGCAGCCTAGAGGCTCTCACTGAAGCTTTCTTT	TRBJ1-1	TRBV9	.	.
CASSKNTEAFF	TGTGCCAGCAGCAAGAACACTGAAGCTTTCTTT	TRBJ1-1	TRBV28	.	.
CASSAGRVNTEAFF	TGTGCCAGCTCAGCAGGGAGGGTGAACACTGAAGCTTTCTTT	TRBJ1-1	TRBV27	.	.
CASSEVARAFF	TGTGCCAGCAGTGAAGTGGCGAGAGCTTTCTTT	TRBJ1-1	TRBV6-1	.	.
CASSQVTYEQYF	TGCGCCAGCAGCCAGGTTACCTACGAGCAGTACTTC	TRBJ2-7	TRBV4-1	.	.
CASSLGTEAFF	TGTGCCAGCAGCTTAGGGACTGAAGCTTTCTTT	TRBJ1-1	TRBV5-4	.	few
CASSPRGNTGELFF	TGTGCCAGCAGTCCTCGGGGGAACACCGGGGAGCTGTTTTTT	TRBJ2-2	TRBV7-9	.	.
CAWDYGPGNTIYF	TGTGCCTGGGACTATGGCCCTGGAAACACCATATATTTT	TRBJ1-3	TRBV30	.	.
CASSLVTGGSYEQYF	TGCGCCAGCAGCTTAGTCACAGGGGGCTCCTACGAGCAGTACTTC	TRBJ2-7	TRBV5-1	TRBD1	.
CASSPQGDREQYF	TGTGCCAGCAGCCCTCAGGGGGACCGGGAGCAGTACTTC	TRBJ2-7	TRBV14	TRBD1	.